These 29 T cell receptor beta chains share one sample of origin, sequenced in a study of cytomegalovirus exposure and HLA in healthy donors. Researchers ran the PCR with 60 Vbeta and 13 Jbeta primers. TCRdb keeps only in-frame clones here, not all; method: immunoSEQ multiplex PCR. This table holds over 150,000 clones, 70% to 85% found once. The specimen was PBMCs. These receptors were obtained from a man over 45 in good health and CMV-seropositive.

Concerning this clone: Other DNA sequences within the sample encode an identical CDR3. J is TRBJ2-6 and V is TRBV6-4; 10 bases are a match to TRBD1. Germline assignment: CDR1 MRHNA and CDR2 SNTAGT. Trimming cost V 3 bases and J 0 bases; bases outside gene matches: 8. The CDR3 has 19 amino acids. In nucleotides, the CDR3 is TGTGCCAGCAGTGAAATCAGGGGACAGGGGAGCTCTGGGGCCAACGTCCTGACTTTC. Protein: CASSEIRGQGSSGANVLTF.

The chain carries TRBV6-5 and TRBJ1-4, with TRBD1 as a possible D gene (5 bases). CDR3 length: 16 residues. Germline CDR1 MNHEY, CDR2 SVGAGI. Between the trimmed V and J ends, which lost 2 bases and 5 bases, there was a span of 15 bases. The CDR3 DNA reads as TGTGCCAGCAGTTACGGGGGAGGAGGAGGAAATGAAAAACTGTTTTTT. Amino acids: CASSYGGGGGNEKLFF.

This chain uses TRBV4-2 with TRBJ1-6; 10 bases map to TRBD1. V lost 3 bases, J lost 8 bases, and 10 bases stayed unmatched. The CDR3 length is 17 residues. CDR1 is LGHNA and CDR2 is YNFKEQ in the germline V gene. CDR3 in DNA: TGTGCCAGCAGCCAGAATTTGGACAGGGGGTTCGATTCACCCCTCCACTTT. Encoded protein: CASSQNLDRGFDSPLHF.

The chain combines TRBV4-3 with TRBJ2-1; D is uncertain. From germline, CDR1 is LGHNA and CDR2 YSLEER. Trimming pared 8 bases from V and 13 bases from J, leaving 12 bases between. The CDR3 length is 10 residues. CDR3 coding DNA: TGCGCCAGCCCGGGTGGCGCACAGTTCTTC. Translating gives CASPGGAQFF.

This CDR3 reads CASSVQGLNTGELFF. CDR3 sequence (DNA): TGTGCCAGCAGTGTCCAGGGGCTCAACACCGGGGAGCTGTTTTTT. This chain uses TRBV2 with TRBJ2-2; tentatively, D is TRBD1 (6 bases). Trimming shortened V by 4 bases and J by 2 bases, and 11 bases separated the two germline ends. Germline CDR1 reads SNHLY; CDR2 reads FYNNEI. The CDR3 is 15 amino acids.

The rearrangement uses TRBV7-2 and TRBJ1-1; D is uncertain. The CDR3 runs to 14 residues. CDR1 is SGHTA and CDR2 is FQGNSA in the germline V gene. Trimming pared 5 bases from V and 0 bases from J, leaving 10 bases between. Written as DNA, the CDR3 is TGTGCCAGCAGCCTCCTGACATTGAACACTGAAGCTTTCTTT. This encodes CASSLLTLNTEAFF.

V is TRBV5-1 and J is TRBJ1-4; 7 nucleotides agree with TRBD1. V lost 4 bases to trimming and J lost 0 bases; unmatched junction nucleotides: 6. The CDR3 extends over 16 amino acids. Germline loops: CDR1 SGHRS, CDR2 YFSETQ. In DNA form, the CDR3 reads TGCGCCAGCAGCCCATCGACAGGGTCAACTAATGAAAAACTGTTTTTT. The encoded protein is CASSPSTGSTNEKLFF.

The chain has TRBV10-3 and TRBJ2-1; 11 bases are a match to TRBD2. Germline V gene lookup returns CDR1 ENHRY and CDR2 SYGVKD. V gave up 4 bases and J gave up 2 bases; unmatched junction bases: 4. This CDR3 comprises 16 residues. The chain's CDR3 is CAISAASGRPYNEQFF. The CDR3 DNA is TGTGCCATCAGTGCGGCTAGCGGGAGGCCCTACAATGAGCAGTTCTTC.

This clone was found a few times. The chain links TRBV4-3 to TRBJ1-2; D ambiguous. The CDR3 sequence is 14 residues long. Per germline, CDR1 LGHNA and CDR2 YSLEER. The V gene lost 0 bases and the J gene lost 4 bases, with 9 bases spanning the gap. CDR3 protein: CASSQDSGGYGYTF. The DNA of the CDR3 is TGCGCCAGCAGCCAAGATAGCGGAGGCTATGGCTACACCTTC.

This chain connects TRBV28 to TRBJ1-3, with D possibly TRBD1 on 5 matching bases. The length of the CDR3 is 14 residues. Germline V gene data show CDR1 as MDHEN and CDR2 as SYDVKM. With 6 bases removed from V and 3 bases from J, the gap between germline ends came to 12 bases. The CDR3 here is CASRSQGDGNTIYF. Here the CDR3 DNA reads TGTGCCAGCAGATCGCAGGGTGATGGAAACACCATATATTTT.

There are a few counts of this clone. The chain employs TRBV2 and TRBJ2-6; weak D call: TRBD1 (5 bases). The CDR3 is 15 residues long. V lost 6 bases, J lost 2 bases, and 11 bases lay in between. Germline assignment: CDR1 SNHLY and CDR2 FYNNEI. Written as DNA, the CDR3 is TGTGCCAGCAGCTTTACAGGAACTGGGGCCAACGTCCTGACTTTC. This codes for CASSFTGTGANVLTF.

The chain combines TRBV7-3 with TRBJ2-5; D gene ambiguous. V dropped 1 base and J dropped 0 bases, with 15 bases sitting between them. The CDR3 has 17 residues. CDR1 is SGHTA and CDR2 is FQGTGA in the germline V gene. The CDR3 sequence: CASSLKVSGLHQETQYF. The CDR3 bases are TGTGCCAGCAGCTTAAAGGTCTCGGGTCTCCACCAAGAGACCCAGTACTTC.

V usage is TRBV13 and J usage is TRBJ1-1; maybe TRBD1 (5 bases). The CDR3 is made up of 15 amino acids. The germline V and J ends were trimmed by 5 bases and 0 bases, with 13 bases remaining between them. Germline V gene lookup returns CDR1 PRHDT and CDR2 FYEKMQ (reference sequence). The CDR3 loop is CASSPQRGLNTEAFF. In DNA form, the CDR3 reads TGTGCCAGCAGCCCCCAAAGGGGATTGAACACTGAAGCTTTCTTT.

This rearrangement joins TRBV27 to TRBJ1-2, with 10 bases matching TRBD1. V shed 3 bases, J shed 4 bases, and the junction held 5 bases outside the gene matches. Looked up from germline, CDR1 is MNHEY and CDR2 is SMNVEV (reference sequence). The CDR3 contains 15 residues. CDR3 sequence reads: CASSLGTGAAYGYTF. The CDR3 region has the DNA TGTGCCAGCAGTTTGGGGACAGGGGCAGCCTATGGCTACACCTTC.

With respect to this clone: An end of the junction does not agree with germline; a read error may underlie this. This chain uses TRBV29-1 with TRBJ2-1; tentatively, D is TRBD1 (5 bases). Per the germline V gene, CDR1 is SQVTM and CDR2 is ANQGSEA. The CDR3 covers 11 residues. This CDR3 is CSVEGSAGLVF. For the CDR3, the DNA is TGCAGCGTTGAAGGGTCGGCAGGGTTGGTCTTC.

On this clone: At one of its ends the junction is not consistent with the germline gene, which may arise from a read error. V gene TRBV7-2 combines with J gene TRBJ2-7, with 11 bases lining up with TRBD2. Germline V gene sequence: CDR1 SGHTA, CDR2 FQGNSA. The length of the CDR3 is 13 residues. CDR3 amino acids: CASRLAGGYEQYF. CDR3 nucleotide sequence: TGTGCCAGCAGGTTAGCGGGGGGGTACGAGCAGTACTTC.

The rearrangement links TRBV5-4 to TRBJ1-1; D is possibly TRBD1 (6 bases). Germline lookup yields CDR1 SGHNT and CDR2 YYREEE (reference sequence). Trimming stripped 1 base from V and 1 base from J, with 11 bases between. The CDR3 extends over 15 amino acids. In nucleotides, the CDR3 is TGTGCCAGCAGCTTGAGAAGGGGGACGAACACTGAAGCTTTCTTT. Translated: CASSLRRGTNTEAFF.

About this clone: The sample contains more than one DNA sequence encoding this CDR3. This chain joins TRBV19 and TRBJ2-5; no reliable D call. V gave up 3 bases and J gave up 0 bases, with 8 bases separating them. From germline, CDR1 is LNHDA and CDR2 SQIVND (reference sequence). The CDR3 is 14 residues long. CDR3 DNA: TGTGCCAGTAGTATCTTGGCAGACCAAGAGACCCAGTACTTC. It specifies CASSILADQETQYF.

V is TRBV10-3 and J is TRBJ2-7; 9 bases are shared with TRBD1. The CDR3 covers 14 residues. Per the germline V gene, CDR1 is ENHRY and CDR2 is SYGVKD. The J segment lost 1 base and the V segment lost 3 bases, leaving 1 base of the junction unmatched. Here the CDR3 reads CAISEGTGSYEQYF. In DNA form, the CDR3 reads TGTGCCATCAGTGAAGGGACAGGGTCCTACGAGCAGTACTTC.

The chain recombines TRBV7-9 with TRBJ1-2; D might be TRBD1 (5 bases). The ends were cut back, 8 bases at V and 7 bases at J, with 17 bases in the middle. The CDR3 loop spans 13 amino acids. Germline V gives CDR1 SEHNR, CDR2 FQNEAQ (reference sequence). The CDR3 here is CASSRPTAGGYTF. Here the CDR3 DNA reads TGTGCCAGCTCTCGGCCGACAGCCGGTGGCTACACCTTC.

The V call is TRBV4-3, the J call TRBJ2-7, with D perhaps matching TRBD2 (6 bases). Germline V CDR1 and CDR2: LGHNA, YSLEER. The CDR3 sequence is 15 residues long. Trimming took 4 bases from V and 0 from J, leaving 13 bases between them. The CDR3 DNA reads as TGCGCCAGCAGCCCCTCTCTAGCGAGCTCCTACGAGCAGTACTTC. It specifies CASSPSLASSYEQYF.

The chain has TRBV4-3 and TRBJ1-4; weak D call: TRBD1 (6 bases). The CDR3 has 16 residues. Trimming took 0 bases from V and 7 from J, leaving 15 bases between them. Germline lookup yields CDR1 LGHNA and CDR2 YSLEER. This CDR3 is CASSQDWGGGSEKLFF. CDR3 nucleotides: TGCGCCAGCAGCCAAGATTGGGGGGGCGGGAGTGAAAAACTGTTTTTT.

This clone was observed a handful of times. The rearrangement uses TRBV5-4 and TRBJ1-6; possibly TRBD1 for D (5 bases). The CDR3 covers 16 residues. Trimming shortened V by 3 bases and J by 7 bases, and 17 bases separated the two germline ends. Germline V gives CDR1 SGHNT, CDR2 YYREEE (reference sequence). The CDR3 is CASSSGHDPVNSPLHF. The CDR3 DNA follows: TGTGCCAGCAGCTCTGGACATGATCCCGTGAATTCACCCCTCCACTTT.

This clone came up a few times. The chain joins TRBV7-6 to TRBJ2-5, with a tentative D call TRBD1 (6 bases). V was shortened by 0 bases and J by 0 bases, with 14 bases between the two germline ends. Germline CDR1 and CDR2: SGHVS and FNYEAQ. This CDR3 comprises 17 residues. The CDR3 DNA is TGTGCCAGCAGCTTAGCCTTTCCGGGGACATACCAAGAGACCCAGTACTTC. The encoded protein is CASSLAFPGTYQETQYF.

This clone has more than one count but fewer than ten. The chain couples TRBV7-9 to TRBJ1-3, with D unclear. The CDR3 spans 12 residues. Germline-derived CDR1 and CDR2 are SEHNR and FQNEAQ (reference sequence). V was cut by 5 bases and J by 4 bases, with 6 bases left in between. CDR3 residues: CASSLTGNTIYF. The CDR3 DNA follows: TGTGCCAGCAGCCTAACCGGAAACACCATATATTTT.

The chain uses TRBV6-5 and TRBJ1-4; no clear D. Looked up from germline, CDR1 is MNHEY and CDR2 is SVGAGI. Trimming took 3 bases from V and 4 from J, leaving 6 bases between them. The CDR3 spans 13 residues. CDR3 region: CASSYVINEKLFF. The CDR3, as DNA: TGTGCCAGCAGTTATGTCATTAATGAAAAACTGTTTTTT.

The rearrangement joins TRBV27 to TRBJ2-3, with 10 bases identical to TRBD2. Germline lookup yields CDR1 MNHEY and CDR2 SMNVEV (reference sequence). CDR3 size: 16 residues. The V gene end was trimmed by 4 bases and the J gene end by 3 bases; junction bases not matched to a gene: 7. The CDR3 DNA sequence: TGTGCCAGCAGTTCCCAGACTAGCGGGTATACAGATACGCAGTATTTT. Amino acids: CASSSQTSGYTDTQYF.

This chain connects TRBV4-3 to TRBJ2-5; 7 positions match TRBD2. Looked up from germline, CDR1 is LGHNA and CDR2 is YSLEER. The CDR3 loop spans 14 amino acids. The junction had 5 bases not matched to a gene; V was cut back by 4 bases and J by 3 bases. The DNA of the CDR3 is TGCGCCAGCAGCCGTCTAGGGACTAAAGAGACCCAGTACTTC. Protein sequence: CASSRLGTKETQYF.

The chain is built from TRBV4-1 and TRBJ1-3, with 9 bases lining up with TRBD1. The CDR3 totals 15 residues. The J segment lost 0 bases and the V segment lost 3 bases, leaving 0 bases of the junction unmatched. CDR1 MGHRA and CDR2 YSYEKL come from the germline V gene. CDR3 coding DNA: TGCGCCAGCAGCCAGACAGGGGGCTCTGGAAACACCATATATTTT. Protein sequence: CASSQTGGSGNTIYF.